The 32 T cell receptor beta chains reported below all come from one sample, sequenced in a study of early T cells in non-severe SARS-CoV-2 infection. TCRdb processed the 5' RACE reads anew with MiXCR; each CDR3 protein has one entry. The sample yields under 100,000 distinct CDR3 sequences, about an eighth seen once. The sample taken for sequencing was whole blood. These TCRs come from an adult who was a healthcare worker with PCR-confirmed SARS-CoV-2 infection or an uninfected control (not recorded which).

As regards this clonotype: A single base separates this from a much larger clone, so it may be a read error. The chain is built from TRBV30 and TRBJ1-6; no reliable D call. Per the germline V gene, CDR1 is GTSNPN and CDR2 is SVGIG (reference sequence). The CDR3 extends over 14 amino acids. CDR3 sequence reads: CAWSVLAENSPPHF. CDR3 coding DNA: TGTGCCTGGAGTGTACTGGCGGAGAATTCACCCCCCCACTTT.

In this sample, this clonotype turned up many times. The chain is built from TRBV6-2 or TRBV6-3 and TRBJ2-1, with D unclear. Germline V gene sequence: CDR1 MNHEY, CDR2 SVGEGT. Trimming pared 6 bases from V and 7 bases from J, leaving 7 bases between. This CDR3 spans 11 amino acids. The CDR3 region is CASRVGNEQFF. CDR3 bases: TGTGCCAGCAGGGTGGGGAATGAGCAGTTCTTC.

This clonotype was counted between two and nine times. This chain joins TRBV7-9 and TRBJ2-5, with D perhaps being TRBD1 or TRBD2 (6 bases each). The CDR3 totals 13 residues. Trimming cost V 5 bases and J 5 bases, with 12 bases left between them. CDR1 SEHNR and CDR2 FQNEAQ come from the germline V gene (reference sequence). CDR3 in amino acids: CASSLGGRETQYF. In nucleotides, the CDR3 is TGTGCCAGCAGCCTGGGGGGCCGGGAGACCCAGTACTTC.

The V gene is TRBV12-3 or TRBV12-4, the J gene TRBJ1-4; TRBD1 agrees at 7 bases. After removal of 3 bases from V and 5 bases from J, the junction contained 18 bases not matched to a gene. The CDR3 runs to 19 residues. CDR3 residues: CASSFGTGGTGVLNEKLFF. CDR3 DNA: TGTGCCAGCAGTTTCGGTACGGGAGGAACAGGGGTCCTGAATGAAAAACTGTTTTTT.

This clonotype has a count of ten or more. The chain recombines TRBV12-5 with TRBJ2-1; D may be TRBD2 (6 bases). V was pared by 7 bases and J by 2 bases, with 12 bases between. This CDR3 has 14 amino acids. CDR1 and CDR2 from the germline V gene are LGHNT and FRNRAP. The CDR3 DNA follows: TGTGCTAGTGCTTCGGGCGGGACCTACAATGAGCAGTTCTTC. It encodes CASASGGTYNEQFF.

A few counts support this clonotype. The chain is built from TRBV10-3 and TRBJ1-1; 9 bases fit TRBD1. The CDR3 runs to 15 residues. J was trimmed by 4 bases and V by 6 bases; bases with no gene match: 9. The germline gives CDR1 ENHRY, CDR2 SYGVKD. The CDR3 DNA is TGTGCCATCAGATCCGCCACAGGGGGCGTCACTGAAGCTTTCTTT. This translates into CAIRSATGGVTEAFF.

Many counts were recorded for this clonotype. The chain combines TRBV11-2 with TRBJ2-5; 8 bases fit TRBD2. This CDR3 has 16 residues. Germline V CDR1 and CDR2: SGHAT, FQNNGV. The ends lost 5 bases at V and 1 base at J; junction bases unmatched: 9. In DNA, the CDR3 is TGTGCCAGCAGCCAAAGAGCGGGGGAAGTCCAAGAGACCCAGTACTTC. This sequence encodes CASSQRAGEVQETQYF.

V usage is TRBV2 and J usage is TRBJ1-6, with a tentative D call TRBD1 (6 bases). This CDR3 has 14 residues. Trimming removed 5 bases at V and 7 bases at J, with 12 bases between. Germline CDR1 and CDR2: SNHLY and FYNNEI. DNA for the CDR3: TGTGCCAGCAGTCCGGACAGTCAAAATTCACCCCTCCACTTT. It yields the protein CASSPDSQNSPLHF.

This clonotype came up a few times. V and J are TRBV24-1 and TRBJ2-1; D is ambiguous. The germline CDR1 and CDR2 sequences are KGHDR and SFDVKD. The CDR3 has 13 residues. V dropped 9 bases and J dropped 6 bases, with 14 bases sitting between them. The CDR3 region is CATRPPFSNEQFF. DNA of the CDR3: TGTGCCACCCGACCTCCTTTCTCCAATGAGCAGTTCTTC.

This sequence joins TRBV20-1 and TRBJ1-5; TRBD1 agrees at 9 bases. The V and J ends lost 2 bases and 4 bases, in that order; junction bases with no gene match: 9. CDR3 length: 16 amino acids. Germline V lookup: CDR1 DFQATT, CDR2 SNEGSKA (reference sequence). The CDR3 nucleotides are TGCAGTGCTAGACGGGACAGGGTCCTTTCAAATCAGCCCCAGCATTTT. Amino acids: CSARRDRVLSNQPQHF.

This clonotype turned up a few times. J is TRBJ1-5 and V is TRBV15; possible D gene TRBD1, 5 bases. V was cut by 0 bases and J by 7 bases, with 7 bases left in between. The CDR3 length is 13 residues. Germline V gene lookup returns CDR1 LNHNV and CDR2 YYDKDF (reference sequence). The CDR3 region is CATSRDQGQPQHF. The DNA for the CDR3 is TGTGCCACCAGCAGAGATCAGGGACAGCCCCAGCATTTT.

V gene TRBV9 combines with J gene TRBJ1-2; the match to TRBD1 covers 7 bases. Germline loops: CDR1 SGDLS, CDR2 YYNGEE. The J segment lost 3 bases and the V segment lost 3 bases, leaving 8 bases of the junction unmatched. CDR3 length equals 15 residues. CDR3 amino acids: CASSGGKGADYGYTF. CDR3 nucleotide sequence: TGTGCCAGCAGCGGAGGAAAGGGGGCTGACTATGGCTACACCTTC.

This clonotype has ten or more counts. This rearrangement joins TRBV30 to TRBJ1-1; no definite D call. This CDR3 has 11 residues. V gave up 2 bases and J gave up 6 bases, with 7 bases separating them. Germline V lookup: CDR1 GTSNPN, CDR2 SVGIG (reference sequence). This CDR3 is CAWSYRAEAFF. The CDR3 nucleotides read TGTGCCTGGAGTTATCGGGCTGAAGCTTTCTTT.

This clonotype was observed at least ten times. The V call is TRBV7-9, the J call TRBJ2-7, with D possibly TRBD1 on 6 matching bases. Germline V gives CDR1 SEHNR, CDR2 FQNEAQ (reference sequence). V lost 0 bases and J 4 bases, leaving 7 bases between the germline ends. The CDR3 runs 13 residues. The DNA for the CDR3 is TGTGCCAGCAGCTTAGCCACAGGGTACGAGCAGTACTTC. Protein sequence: CASSLATGYEQYF.

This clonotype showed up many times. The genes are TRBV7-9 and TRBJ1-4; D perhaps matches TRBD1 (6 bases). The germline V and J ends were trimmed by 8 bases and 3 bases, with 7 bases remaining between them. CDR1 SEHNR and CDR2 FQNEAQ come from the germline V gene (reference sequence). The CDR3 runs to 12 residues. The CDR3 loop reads CASRGPNEKLFF. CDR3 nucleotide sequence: TGTGCCAGCCGGGGGCCTAATGAAAAACTGTTTTTT.

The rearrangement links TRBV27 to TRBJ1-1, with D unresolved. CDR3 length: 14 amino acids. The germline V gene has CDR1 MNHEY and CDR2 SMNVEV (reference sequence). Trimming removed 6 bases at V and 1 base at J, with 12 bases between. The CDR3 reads CASSLTPKNTEAFF. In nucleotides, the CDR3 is TGTGCCAGCAGCCTTACACCGAAGAACACTGAAGCTTTCTTT.

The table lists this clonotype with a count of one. The DNA for the CDR3 is TGCGCCAGCAGCTTGGAAAATCCGGGACAGGGGGCCGATGAGCAGTTCTTC. Encoded protein: CASSLENPGQGADEQFF. The chain uses TRBV5-1 and TRBJ2-1; 12 bases agree with TRBD1. Trimming at V came to 0 bases and at J to 8 bases, leaving 9 bases not matched to a gene. The CDR3 totals 17 residues. Germline CDR1 and CDR2: SGHRS and YFSETQ.

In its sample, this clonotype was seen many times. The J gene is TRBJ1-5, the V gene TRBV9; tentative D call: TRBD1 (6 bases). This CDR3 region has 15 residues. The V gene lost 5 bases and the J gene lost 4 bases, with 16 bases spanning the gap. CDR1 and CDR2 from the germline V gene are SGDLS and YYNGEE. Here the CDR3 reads CASRRQVRYNQPQHF. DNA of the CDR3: TGTGCCAGCAGACGACAGGTTAGGTATAATCAGCCCCAGCATTTT.

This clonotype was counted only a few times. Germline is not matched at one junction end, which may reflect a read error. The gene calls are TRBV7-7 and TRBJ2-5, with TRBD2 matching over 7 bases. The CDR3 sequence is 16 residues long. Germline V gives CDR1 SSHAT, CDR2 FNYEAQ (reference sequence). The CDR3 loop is CASSSTPGLGQETQYF. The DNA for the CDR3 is TGTGCTAGCAGCTCTACCCCTGGACTAGGTCAAGAGACCCAGTACTTC.

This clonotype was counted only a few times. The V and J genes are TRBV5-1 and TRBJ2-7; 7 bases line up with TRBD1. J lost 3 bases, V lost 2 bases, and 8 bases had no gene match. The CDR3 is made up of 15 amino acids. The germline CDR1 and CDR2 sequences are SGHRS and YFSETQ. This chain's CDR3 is CASSFRGQKNYEQYF. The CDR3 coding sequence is TGCGCCAGCAGCTTTCGGGGACAGAAGAACTACGAGCAGTACTTC.

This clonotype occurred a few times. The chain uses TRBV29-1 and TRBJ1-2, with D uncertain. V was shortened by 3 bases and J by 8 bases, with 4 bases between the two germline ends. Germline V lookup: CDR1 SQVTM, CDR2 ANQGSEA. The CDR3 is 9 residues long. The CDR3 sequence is CSVDPGYTF. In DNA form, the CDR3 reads TGCAGCGTTGATCCCGGCTACACCTTC.

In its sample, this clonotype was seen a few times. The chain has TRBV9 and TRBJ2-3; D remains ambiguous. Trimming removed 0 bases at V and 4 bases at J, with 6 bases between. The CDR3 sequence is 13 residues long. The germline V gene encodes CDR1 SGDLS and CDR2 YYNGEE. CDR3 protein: CASSVDGPDTQYF. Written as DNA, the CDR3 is TGTGCCAGCAGCGTAGACGGCCCAGATACGCAGTATTTT.

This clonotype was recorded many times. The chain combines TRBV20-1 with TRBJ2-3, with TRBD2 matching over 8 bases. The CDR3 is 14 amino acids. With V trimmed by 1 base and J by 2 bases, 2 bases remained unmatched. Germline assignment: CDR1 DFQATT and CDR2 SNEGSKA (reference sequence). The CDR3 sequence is CSARGGGNTDTQYF. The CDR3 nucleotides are TGCAGTGCTAGAGGCGGGGGGAACACAGATACGCAGTATTTT.

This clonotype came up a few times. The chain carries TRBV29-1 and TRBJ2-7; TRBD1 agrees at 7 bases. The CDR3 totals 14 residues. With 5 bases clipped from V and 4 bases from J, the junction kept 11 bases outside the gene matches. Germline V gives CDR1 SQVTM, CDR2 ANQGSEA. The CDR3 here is CSVRTGTAIYEQYF. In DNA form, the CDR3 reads TGCAGCGTTCGCACCGGGACAGCAATTTACGAGCAGTACTTC.

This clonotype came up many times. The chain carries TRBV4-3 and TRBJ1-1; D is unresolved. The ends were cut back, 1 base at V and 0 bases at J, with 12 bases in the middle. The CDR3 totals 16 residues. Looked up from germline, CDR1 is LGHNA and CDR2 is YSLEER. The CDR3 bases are TGCGCCAGCAGCCAAGGGCAGACGAGGTTGAACACTGAAGCTTTCTTT. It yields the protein CASSQGQTRLNTEAFF.

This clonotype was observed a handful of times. CDR3 region: CASSLAFGELFF. The CDR3 DNA is TGTGCCAGCAGCTTGGCCTTCGGGGAGCTGTTTTTT. This chain joins TRBV5-4 and TRBJ2-2; D gene unclear. CDR1 is SGHNT, CDR2 YYREEE, per germline (reference sequence). V shed 0 bases and J shed 7 bases, with 4 bases lying between them. This CDR3 region has 12 residues.

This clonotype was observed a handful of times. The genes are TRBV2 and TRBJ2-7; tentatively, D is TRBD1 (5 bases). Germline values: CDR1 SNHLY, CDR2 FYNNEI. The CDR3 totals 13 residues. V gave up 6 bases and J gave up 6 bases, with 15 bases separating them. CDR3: CASSTVGLLEQYF. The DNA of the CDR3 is TGTGCCAGCAGCACGGTGGGGCTTCTCGAGCAGTACTTC. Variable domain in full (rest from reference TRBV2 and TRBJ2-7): EPEVTQTPSHQVTQMGQEVILRCVPISNHLYFYWYRQILGQKVEFLVSFYNNEISEKSEIFDDQFSVERPDGSNFTLKIRSTKLEDSAMYFCASSTVGLLEQYFGPGTRLTVT.

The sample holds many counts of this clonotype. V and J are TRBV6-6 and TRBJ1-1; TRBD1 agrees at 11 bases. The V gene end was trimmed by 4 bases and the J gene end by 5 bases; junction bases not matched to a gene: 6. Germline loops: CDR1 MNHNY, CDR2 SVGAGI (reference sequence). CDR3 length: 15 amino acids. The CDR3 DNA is TGTGCCAGCAGTTTCCGGGGACAGGGGGGAACTGAAGCTTTCTTT. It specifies CASSFRGQGGTEAFF.

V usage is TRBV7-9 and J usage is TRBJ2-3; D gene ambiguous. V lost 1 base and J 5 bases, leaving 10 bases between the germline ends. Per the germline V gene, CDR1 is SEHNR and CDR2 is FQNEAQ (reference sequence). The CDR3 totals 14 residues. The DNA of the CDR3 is TGTGCCAGCAGCTTAGGTCCCGAGAGAGATACGCAGTATTTT. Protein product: CASSLGPERDTQYF. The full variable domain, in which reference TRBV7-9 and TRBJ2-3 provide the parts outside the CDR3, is DTGVSQNPRHKITKRGQNVTFRCDPISEHNRLYWYRQTLGQGPEFLTYFQNEAQLEKSRLLSDRFSAERPKGSFSTLEIQRTEQGDSAMYLCASSLGPERDTQYFGPGTRLTVL.

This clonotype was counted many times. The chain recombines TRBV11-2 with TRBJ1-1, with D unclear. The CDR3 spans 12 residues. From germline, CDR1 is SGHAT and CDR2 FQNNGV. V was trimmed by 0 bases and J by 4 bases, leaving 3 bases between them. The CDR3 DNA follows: TGTGCCAGCAGCTTAGAGACCACTGAAGCTTTCTTT. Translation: CASSLETTEAFF.

This chain's CDR3 is CSARALVGGENIQYF. DNA of the CDR3: TGCAGTGCTAGAGCCCTTGTGGGGGGCGAAAACATTCAGTACTTC. The V and J genes are TRBV20-1 and TRBJ2-4, with D tentatively TRBD1 or TRBD2 (6 bases each). V lost 1 base and J lost 5, with 15 bases in between. The germline V gene has CDR1 DFQATT and CDR2 SNEGSKA (reference sequence). The CDR3 covers 15 residues.

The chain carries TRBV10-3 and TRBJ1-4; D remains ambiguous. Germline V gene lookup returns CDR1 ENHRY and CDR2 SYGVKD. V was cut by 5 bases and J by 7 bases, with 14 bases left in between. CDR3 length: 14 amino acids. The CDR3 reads CAISSGALSEKLFF. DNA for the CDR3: TGTGCCATCAGTTCCGGAGCTCTAAGTGAAAAACTGTTTTTT.